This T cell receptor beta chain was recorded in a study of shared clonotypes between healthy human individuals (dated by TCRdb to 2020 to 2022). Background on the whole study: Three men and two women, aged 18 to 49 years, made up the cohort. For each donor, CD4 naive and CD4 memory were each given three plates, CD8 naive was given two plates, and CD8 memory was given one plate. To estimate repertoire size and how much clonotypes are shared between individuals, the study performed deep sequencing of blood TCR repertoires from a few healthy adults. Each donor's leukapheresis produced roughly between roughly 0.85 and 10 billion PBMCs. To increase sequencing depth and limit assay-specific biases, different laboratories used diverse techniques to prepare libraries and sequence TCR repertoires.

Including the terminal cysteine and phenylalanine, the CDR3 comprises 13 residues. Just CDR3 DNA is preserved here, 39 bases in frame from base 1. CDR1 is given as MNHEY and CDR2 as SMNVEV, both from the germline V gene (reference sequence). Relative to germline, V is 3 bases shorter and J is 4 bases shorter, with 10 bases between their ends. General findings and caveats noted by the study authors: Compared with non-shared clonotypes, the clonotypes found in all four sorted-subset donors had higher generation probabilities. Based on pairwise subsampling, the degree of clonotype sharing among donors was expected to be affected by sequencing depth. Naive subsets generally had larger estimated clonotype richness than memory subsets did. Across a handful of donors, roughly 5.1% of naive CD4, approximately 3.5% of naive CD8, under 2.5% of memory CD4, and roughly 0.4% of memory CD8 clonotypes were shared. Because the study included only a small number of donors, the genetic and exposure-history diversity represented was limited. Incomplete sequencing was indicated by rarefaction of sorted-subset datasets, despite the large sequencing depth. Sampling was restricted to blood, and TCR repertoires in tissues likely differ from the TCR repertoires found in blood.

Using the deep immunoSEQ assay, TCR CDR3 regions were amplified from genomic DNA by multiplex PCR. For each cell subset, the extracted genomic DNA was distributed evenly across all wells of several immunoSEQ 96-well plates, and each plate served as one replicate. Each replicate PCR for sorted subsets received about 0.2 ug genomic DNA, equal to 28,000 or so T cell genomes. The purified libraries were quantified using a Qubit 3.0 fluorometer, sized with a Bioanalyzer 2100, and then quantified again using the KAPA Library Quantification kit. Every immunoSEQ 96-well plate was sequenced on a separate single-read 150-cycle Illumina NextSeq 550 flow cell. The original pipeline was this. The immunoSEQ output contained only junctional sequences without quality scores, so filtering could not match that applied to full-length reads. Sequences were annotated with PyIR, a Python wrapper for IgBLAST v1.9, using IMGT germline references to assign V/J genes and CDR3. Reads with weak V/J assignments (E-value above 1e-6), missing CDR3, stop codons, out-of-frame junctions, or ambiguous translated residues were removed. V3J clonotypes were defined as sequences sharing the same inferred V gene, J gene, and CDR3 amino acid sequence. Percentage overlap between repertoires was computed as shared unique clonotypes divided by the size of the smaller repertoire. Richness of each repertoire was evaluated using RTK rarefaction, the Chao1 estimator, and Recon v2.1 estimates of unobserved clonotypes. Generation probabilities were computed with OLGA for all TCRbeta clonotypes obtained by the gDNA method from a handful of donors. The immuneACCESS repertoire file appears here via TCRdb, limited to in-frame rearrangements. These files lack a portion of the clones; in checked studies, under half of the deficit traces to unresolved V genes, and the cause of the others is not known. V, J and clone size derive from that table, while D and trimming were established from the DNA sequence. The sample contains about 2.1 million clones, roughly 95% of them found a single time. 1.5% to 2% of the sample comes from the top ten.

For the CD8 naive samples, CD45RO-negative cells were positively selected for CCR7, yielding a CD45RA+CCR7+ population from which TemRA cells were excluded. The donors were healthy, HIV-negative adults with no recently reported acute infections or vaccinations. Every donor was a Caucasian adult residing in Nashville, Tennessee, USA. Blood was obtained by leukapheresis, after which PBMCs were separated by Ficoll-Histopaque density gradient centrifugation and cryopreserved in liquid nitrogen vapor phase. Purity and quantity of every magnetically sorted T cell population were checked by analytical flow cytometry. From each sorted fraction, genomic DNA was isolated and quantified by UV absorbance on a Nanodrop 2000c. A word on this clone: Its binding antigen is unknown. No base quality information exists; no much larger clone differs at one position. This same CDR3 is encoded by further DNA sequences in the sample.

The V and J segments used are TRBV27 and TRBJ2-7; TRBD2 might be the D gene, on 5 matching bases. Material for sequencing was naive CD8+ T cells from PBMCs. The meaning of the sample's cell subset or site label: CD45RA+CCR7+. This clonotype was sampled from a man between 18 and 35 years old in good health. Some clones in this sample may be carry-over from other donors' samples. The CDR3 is CASSLESGYEQYF. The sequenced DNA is TGTGCCAGCAGTTTGGAGTCGGGGTACGAGCAGTACTTC.